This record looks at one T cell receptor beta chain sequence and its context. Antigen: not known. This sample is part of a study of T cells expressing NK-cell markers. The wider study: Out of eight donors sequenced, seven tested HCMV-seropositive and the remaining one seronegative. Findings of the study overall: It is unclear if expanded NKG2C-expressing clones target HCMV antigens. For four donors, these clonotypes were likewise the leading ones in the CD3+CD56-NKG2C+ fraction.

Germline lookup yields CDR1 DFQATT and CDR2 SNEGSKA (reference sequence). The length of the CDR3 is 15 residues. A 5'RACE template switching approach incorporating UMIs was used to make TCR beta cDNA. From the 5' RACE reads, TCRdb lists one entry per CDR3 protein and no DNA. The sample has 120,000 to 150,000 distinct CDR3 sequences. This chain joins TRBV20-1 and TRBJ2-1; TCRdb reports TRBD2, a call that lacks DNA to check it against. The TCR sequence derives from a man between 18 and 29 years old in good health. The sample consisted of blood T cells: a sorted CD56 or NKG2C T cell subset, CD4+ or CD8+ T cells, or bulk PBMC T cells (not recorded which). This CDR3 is CSARPSEGSYNEQFF.